Given below is one T cell receptor beta chain in context. Its antigen is unidentified. The data were taken from a study of T cell responses to AZD1222 COVID-19 vaccine. Study background: It was second doses at about 4 or about 12 weeks that were pooled. Overall study results and limits: Spike-specific TCR breadth rose after two AZD1222 doses, and depth rose as well.

Clones were read by immunoSEQ multiplex PCR, and TCRdb kept only the in-frame ones, dropping some. The sample records 85,000 to 120,000 clones, 84% being singletons. Trimming left V 5 bases short and J 7 bases short, with 8 bases between. Per the germline V gene, CDR1 is LNHNV and CDR2 is YYDKDF (reference sequence). The CDR3 is 11 residues long. The starting material was peripheral blood, obtained on day 0 of AZD1222 vaccination. The sequence came from an adult in good health. This sequence joins TRBV15 and TRBJ1-1; D is unresolved. The CDR3 nucleotides are TGTGCCACCAGCGGTCGGGGTGAAGCTTTCTTT. It encodes CATSGRGEAFF.